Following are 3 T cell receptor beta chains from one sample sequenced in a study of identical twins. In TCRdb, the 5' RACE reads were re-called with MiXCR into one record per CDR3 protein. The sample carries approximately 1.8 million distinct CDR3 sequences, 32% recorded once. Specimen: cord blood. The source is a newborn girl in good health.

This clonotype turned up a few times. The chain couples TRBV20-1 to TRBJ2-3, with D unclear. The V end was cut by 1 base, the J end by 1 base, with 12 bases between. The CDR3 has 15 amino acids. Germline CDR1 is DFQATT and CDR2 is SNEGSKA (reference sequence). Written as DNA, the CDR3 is TGCAGTGCTAGAGTCTCGGGCTTACGCACAGATACGCAGTATTTT. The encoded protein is CSARVSGLRTDTQYF.

DNA of the CDR3: TGTGCCAGCAGTGACCGGGGGGCTACGATTACAGATACGCAGTATTTT. Translating it yields CASSDRGATITDTQYF. The genes are TRBV27 and TRBJ2-3; D may be TRBD2 (7 bases). The CDR3 has 16 residues. Germline V gene data show CDR1 as MNHEY and CDR2 as SMNVEV (reference sequence). V was shortened by 5 bases and J by 3 bases, with 18 bases between the two germline ends.

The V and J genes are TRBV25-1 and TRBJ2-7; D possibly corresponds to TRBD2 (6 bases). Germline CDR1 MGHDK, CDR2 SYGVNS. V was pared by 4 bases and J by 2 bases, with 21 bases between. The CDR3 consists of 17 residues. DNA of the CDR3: TGTGCCAGCAGTGGTGAATCACCCGGGGGAACTGCCTACGAGCAGTACTTC. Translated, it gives CASSGESPGGTAYEQYF.